The present TCR beta chain was sequenced within a study of PD-L1 blockade in urothelial cancer. Time point meaning: pretreatment peripheral blood. Sequencing used immunoSEQ multiplex PCR; TCRdb keeps in-frame clones, though not all of them. Among approximately 94,000 clones, roughly 84% were seen once, and the ten largest hold 1.5% to 2.5%. V was pared by 3 bases and J by 4 bases, with 6 bases between. Per the germline V gene, CDR1 is DFQATT and CDR2 is SNEGSKA (reference sequence). The CDR3 is made up of 11 amino acids. The J gene is TRBJ2-5, the V gene TRBV20-1; D is unresolved. The input for sequencing was PBMCs, taken around atezolizumab (anti-PD-L1) treatment. The receptor was derived from a man between 60 and 75 years old with urothelial cancer. The CDR3 DNA reads as TGCAGTGCTAGTCATCCAGAGACCCAGTACTTC. It is translated as CSASHPETQYF.